One sample yielded the 28 T cell receptor beta chains listed below, sequenced in a study of glioma-infiltrating T cells after dendritic cell vaccination. Method: immunoSEQ multiplex PCR; TCRdb's copy keeps in-frame clones and lacks some. The sample consists of under 100,000 clones, about 80% of them appearing once. Sequenced material: blood, taken before dendritic cell vaccination. The receptors originated from a human donor with glioblastoma.

This clone was seen a few times. In nucleotides, the CDR3 is TGTGCCAGCAGCTTAAGTAGCAGAGCTGGAGATACGCAGTATTTT. Translating it yields CASSLSSRAGDTQYF. This rearrangement joins TRBV7-3 to TRBJ2-3; no clear D. This CDR3 region has 15 residues. Trimming removed 1 base at V and 5 bases at J, with 13 bases between. Germline V gene sequence: CDR1 SGHTA, CDR2 FQGTGA.

This rearrangement joins TRBV9 to TRBJ1-3; D is unresolved. The germline V gene has CDR1 SGDLS and CDR2 YYNGEE. The V gene lost 2 bases and the J gene lost 4 bases, with 7 bases spanning the gap. The CDR3 is 13 residues long. CDR3 nucleotides: TGTGCCAGCAGCGTTAACTTCGGAAACACCATATATTTT. As protein: CASSVNFGNTIYF.

The chain combines TRBV15 with TRBJ2-1; 12 nucleotides agree with TRBD2. The CDR3 runs to 17 residues. V lost 5 bases, J lost 7 bases, and 12 bases stayed unmatched. Germline V lookup: CDR1 LNHNV, CDR2 YYDKDF (reference sequence). In DNA form, the CDR3 reads TGTGCCACCAGCTCGGGACTAGCGGGTCCCTTCAGGAATGAGCAGTTCTTC. Protein: CATSSGLAGPFRNEQFF.

The chain recombines TRBV27 with TRBJ2-7; 7 bases align to TRBD1. The CDR3 is made up of 17 amino acids. The junction had 13 bases not matched to a gene; V was cut back by 3 bases and J by 2 bases. Germline-derived CDR1 and CDR2 are MNHEY and SMNVEV (reference sequence). The CDR3 spells CASSFAAPGGSTYEQYF. The CDR3 DNA reads as TGTGCCAGCAGTTTCGCAGCCCCAGGGGGATCTACCTACGAGCAGTACTTC.

The J gene is TRBJ2-1, the V gene TRBV11-3, with D possibly TRBD1 on 5 matching bases. V lost 0 bases and J 4 bases, leaving 7 bases between the germline ends. Germline values: CDR1 SGHNT, CDR2 YENEEA. The CDR3 length is 14 residues. CDR3 residues: CASSLEGAYNEQFF. The CDR3 nucleotides are TGTGCCAGCAGCTTAGAAGGGGCGTACAATGAGCAGTTCTTC.

This chain uses TRBV15 with TRBJ2-1; D uncertain. This CDR3 has 15 residues. Between the trimmed V and J ends, which lost 0 bases and 1 base, there was a span of 7 bases. Germline V gene lookup returns CDR1 LNHNV and CDR2 YYDKDF (reference sequence). The CDR3 region is CATSRDLASYNEQFF. CDR3 DNA sequence: TGTGCCACCAGCAGAGATCTGGCTTCCTACAATGAGCAGTTCTTC.

V and J are TRBV29-1 and TRBJ1-2; a weak D match, TRBD1 (5 bases). The length of the CDR3 is 13 residues. The V end was cut by 5 bases, the J end by 2 bases, with 12 bases between. CDR1 and CDR2 from the germline V gene are SQVTM and ANQGSEA. The CDR3 sequence: CSVIRDWNYGYTF. CDR3 DNA: TGCAGCGTTATCAGGGATTGGAACTATGGCTACACCTTC.

This clone showed up just a few times. This chain connects TRBV9 to TRBJ2-7; 8 nucleotides agree with TRBD1. The germline V gene has CDR1 SGDLS and CDR2 YYNGEE. V shed 1 base, J shed 2 bases, and the junction held 2 bases outside the gene matches. This CDR3 is 14 amino acids long. This chain's CDR3 is CASSVRTGPYEQYF. CDR3 in DNA: TGTGCCAGCAGCGTAAGGACAGGGCCCTACGAGCAGTACTTC.

The chain recombines TRBV30 with TRBJ1-3, with TRBD1 as a possible D gene (5 bases). V gave up 2 bases and J gave up 0 bases, with 14 bases separating them. This CDR3 has 16 residues. Germline V gives CDR1 GTSNPN, CDR2 SVGIG (reference sequence). CDR3 region: CAWSFSGTFSGNTIYF. CDR3 coding DNA: TGTGCCTGGAGTTTTTCAGGGACTTTCTCTGGAAACACCATATATTTT.

This chain joins TRBV19 and TRBJ2-1; D is perhaps TRBD1 (5 bases). Germline CDR1 LNHDA, CDR2 SQIVND (reference sequence). The CDR3 extends over 18 amino acids. V was cut by 1 base and J by 2 bases, with 18 bases left in between. The chain's CDR3 is CASSIATPYRSTYNEQFF. The DNA of the CDR3 is TGTGCCAGTAGTATAGCTACCCCCTACAGGTCTACCTACAATGAGCAGTTCTTC. Combining the CDR3 with reference TRBV19 and TRBJ2-1 gives the whole variable domain DGGITQSPKYLFRKEGQNVTLSCEQNLNHDAMYWYRQDPGQGLRLIYYSQIVNDFQKGDIAEGYSVSREKKESFPLTVTSAQKNPTAFYLCASSIATPYRSTYNEQFFGPGTRLTVL.

The gene calls are TRBV2 and TRBJ1-1; D possibly corresponds to TRBD1 (6 bases). This CDR3 has 13 residues. Per the germline V gene, CDR1 is SNHLY and CDR2 is FYNNEI. V was cut by 8 bases and J by 2 bases, with 12 bases left in between. Written as DNA, the CDR3 is TGTGCCAGCCGGGGACACCTAAACACTGAAGCTTTCTTT. Translated: CASRGHLNTEAFF. Full variable domain (rest looked up from reference TRBV2 and TRBJ1-1): EPEVTQTPSHQVTQMGQEVILRCVPISNHLYFYWYRQILGQKVEFLVSFYNNEISEKSEIFDDQFSVERPDGSNFTLKIRSTKLEDSAMYFCASRGHLNTEAFFGQGTRLTVV.

CDR3 residues: CASMERAGYSNQPQHF. The CDR3 nucleotides read TGTGCCAGTATGGAGCGGGCGGGCTATAGCAATCAGCCCCAGCATTTT. V gene TRBV19 combines with J gene TRBJ1-5; D is unresolved. Deletions cut 7 bases from V and 0 bases from J, with 16 bases between. Germline V gene data show CDR1 as LNHDA and CDR2 as SQIVND (reference sequence). This CDR3 spans 16 amino acids. Full variable domain (remainder filled in from reference TRBV19 and TRBJ1-5): DGGITQSPKYLFRKEGQNVTLSCEQNLNHDAMYWYRQDPGQGLRLIYYSQIVNDFQKGDIAEGYSVSREKKESFPLTVTSAQKNPTAFYLCASMERAGYSNQPQHFGDGTRLSIL.

This clone was seen more than once but under ten times. This chain uses TRBV5-1 with TRBJ1-1; TRBD1 agrees at 7 bases. This CDR3 is 15 amino acids long. The V segment lost 4 bases and the J segment 1 base; nucleotides outside the gene matches: 7. CDR1 is SGHRS and CDR2 is YFSETQ in the germline V gene. The CDR3 DNA reads as TGCGCCAGCAGCCGGGGCGGGACAGCGAACACTGAAGCTTTCTTT. Protein: CASSRGGTANTEAFF.

This clone was counted a single time. The V call is TRBV6-6, the J call TRBJ2-7, with 7 bases matching TRBD1. Trimming at V came to 6 bases and at J to 3 bases, leaving 8 bases not matched to a gene. Germline values: CDR1 MNHNY, CDR2 SVGAGI (reference sequence). The CDR3 length is 14 residues. CDR3 loop: CASRGQAHFYEQYF. The CDR3 DNA reads TGTGCCAGCAGAGGACAGGCTCATTTCTACGAGCAGTACTTC.

V is TRBV5-4 and J is TRBJ2-5; 8 positions agree with TRBD2. After removal of 6 bases from V and 5 bases from J, the junction contained 9 bases not matched to a gene. CDR3 length equals 14 residues. Per the germline V gene, CDR1 is SGHNT and CDR2 is YYREEE (reference sequence). This CDR3 reads CASKSGLVSETQYF. The CDR3 coding sequence is TGTGCCAGCAAGTCGGGACTAGTCAGCGAGACCCAGTACTTC.

The chain is built from TRBV9 and TRBJ2-2, with 9 bases identical to TRBD1. In germline, CDR1 is SGDLS, CDR2 YYNGEE. The CDR3 spans 15 residues. J was trimmed by 3 bases and V by 6 bases; bases with no gene match: 6. For the CDR3, the DNA is TGTGCCAGCATGGGCGACAGGGGGGACACCGGGGAGCTGTTTTTT. Its translation: CASMGDRGDTGELFF.

The rearrangement uses TRBV1 and TRBJ2-7; no check of the table's D call, TRBD1, against the DNA was made. TRBV1 is an annotated pseudogene. This CDR3 comprises 18 residues. The CDR3 loop is CTSSHANPGQGISYEQYF. In DNA form, the CDR3 reads TGCACCAGCAGCCACGCTAACCCGGGACAGGGGATCTCCTACGAGCAGTACTTC.

V is TRBV5-4 and J is TRBJ2-7, with TRBD2 matching 7 bases. Losses at the gene ends were 0 bases for V and 4 bases for J; bases not matched to a gene: 7. CDR1 is SGHNT, CDR2 YYREEE, per germline (reference sequence). The CDR3 consists of 15 residues. CDR3 DNA: TGTGCCAGCAGCTTGGAGGGGACTACGCTTTACGAGCAGTACTTC. It is translated as CASSLEGTTLYEQYF.

The gene calls are TRBV2 and TRBJ1-1; D is perhaps TRBD1 (5 bases). Germline loops: CDR1 SNHLY, CDR2 FYNNEI. Deletions cut 3 bases from V and 4 bases from J, with 12 bases between. The CDR3 sequence is 14 residues long. This CDR3 is CASSEYGGTTEAFF. CDR3 sequence (DNA): TGTGCCAGCAGTGAGTACGGGGGAACCACTGAAGCTTTCTTT.

The rearrangement links TRBV15 to TRBJ1-1; no clear D. V was clipped by 1 base and J by 1 base, with 7 bases between them. The CDR3 runs to 14 residues. Germline loops: CDR1 LNHNV, CDR2 YYDKDF (reference sequence). CDR3 nucleotide sequence: TGTGCCACCAGCAGAGGTCTCGGGAACACTGAAGCTTTCTTT. Translation gives CATSRGLGNTEAFF.

The rearrangement joins TRBV2 to TRBJ1-2; 7 bases fit TRBD1. After removal of 3 bases from V and 1 base from J, the junction contained 2 bases not matched to a gene. CDR1 is SNHLY, CDR2 FYNNEI, per germline. This CDR3 is 14 amino acids long. The CDR3 coding sequence is TGTGCCAGCAGTGACCAGGGGGTTAACTATGGCTACACCTTC. Its translation is CASSDQGVNYGYTF. Full variable domain (outside the CDR3, taken from reference TRBV2 and TRBJ1-2): EPEVTQTPSHQVTQMGQEVILRCVPISNHLYFYWYRQILGQKVEFLVSFYNNEISEKSEIFDDQFSVERPDGSNFTLKIRSTKLEDSAMYFCASSDQGVNYGYTFGSGTRLTVV.

The chain recombines TRBV29-1 with TRBJ1-2; no reliable D call. The V end was cut by 8 bases, the J end by 4 bases, with 11 bases between. CDR1 and CDR2 from the germline V gene are SQVTM and ANQGSEA. The CDR3 covers 11 residues. CDR3: CSSWEGYGYTF. In DNA form, the CDR3 reads TGCAGCTCGTGGGAGGGCTATGGCTACACCTTC.

This clone occurred a few times. V and J are TRBV5-4 and TRBJ2-5, with 7 nucleotides matching TRBD1. This CDR3 has 13 amino acids. Trimming cost V 4 bases and J 3 bases; bases outside gene matches: 3. Germline V CDR1 and CDR2: SGHNT, YYREEE (reference sequence). CDR3 bases: TGTGCCAGCAGCCCCGGGACAGAAGAGACCCAGTACTTC. Translating it yields CASSPGTEETQYF.

This chain links TRBV18 with TRBJ1-2; 8 bases are a match to TRBD1. The germline gives CDR1 KGHSH, CDR2 LQKENI. This CDR3 comprises 15 residues. Trimming cost V 2 bases and J 4 bases; bases outside gene matches: 6. In DNA form, the CDR3 reads TGTGCCAGCTCACCAGCCAGACAGGGGAGCTATGGCTACACCTTC. It is translated as CASSPARQGSYGYTF. The full variable domain, in which reference TRBV18 and TRBJ1-2 provide the parts outside the CDR3, is NAGVMQNPRHLVRRRGQEARLRCSPMKGHSHVYWYRQLPEEGLKFMVYLQKENIIDESGMPKERFSAEFPKEGPSILRIQQVVRGDSAAYFCASSPARQGSYGYTFGSGTRLTVV.

J is TRBJ2-7 and V is TRBV28; the D gene is possibly TRBD2 (5 bases). This CDR3 comprises 14 residues. CDR1 is MDHEN, CDR2 SYDVKM, per germline. V shed 1 base and J shed 1 base, with 8 bases lying between them. CDR3: CASSLSGYSYEQYF. CDR3 DNA: TGTGCCAGCAGTTTATCGGGGTATTCCTACGAGCAGTACTTC.

The chain couples TRBV7-9 to TRBJ2-1, with D possibly matching TRBD2 (6 bases). This CDR3 comprises 12 residues. Trimming cost V 3 bases and J 10 bases, with 10 bases left between them. CDR1 SEHNR and CDR2 FQNEAQ come from the germline V gene (reference sequence). Here the CDR3 reads CASSFRSGEQFF. The CDR3 region has the DNA TGTGCCAGCAGCTTTAGGAGCGGGGAGCAGTTCTTC.

Notes on this clone: Its ends do not fully match the called genes, so a read error is possible. The DNA for the CDR3 is TGTGCCAGCAGTTCCCCCGGGACAGGCAATGGAAAACTGTTTTTT. It codes for CASSSPGTGNGKLFF. This rearrangement joins TRBV6-6 to TRBJ1-4, with 8 positions matching TRBD1. This CDR3 has 15 amino acids. CDR1 and CDR2 from the germline V gene are MNHNY and SVGAGI (reference sequence).

The chain uses TRBV9 and TRBJ2-7, with D possibly TRBD1 on 6 matching bases. Trimming cost V 0 bases and J 2 bases, with 12 bases left between them. Germline CDR1 reads SGDLS; CDR2 reads YYNGEE. The CDR3 covers 15 residues. As DNA, the CDR3 is TGTGCCAGCAGCGTAGGAGGAGACAGGCCCTACGAGCAGTACTTC. This gives the protein CASSVGGDRPYEQYF.